This entry lists 21 T cell receptor beta chains sequenced from one sample in a study of high-grade serous ovarian cancer treatment subgroups. Tumor samples were taken before definitive surgery or chemotherapy. Method: immunoSEQ multiplex PCR; TCRdb's copy keeps in-frame clones and lacks some. This sample has around 37,000 clones, with about 80% found just once. Sequencing was done on a sample of tumor tissue. Every receptor here comes from a human donor with high-grade serous ovarian cancer.

The V gene is TRBV28, the J gene TRBJ1-1, with unresolved D. Trimming pared 5 bases from V and 2 bases from J, leaving 12 bases between. Germline loops: CDR1 MDHEN, CDR2 SYDVKM. There are 14 residues in the CDR3. DNA for the CDR3: TGTGCCAGCAGTACCTTTTTTGGAAACACTGAAGCTTTCTTT. This codes for CASSTFFGNTEAFF.

The rearrangement joins TRBV11-3 to TRBJ1-1; weak D call: TRBD1 (5 bases). V shed 0 bases and J shed 3 bases, with 11 bases lying between them. Germline V gives CDR1 SGHNT, CDR2 YENEEA. CDR3 length equals 15 residues. CDR3 amino acids: CASSLEGRAYTEAFF. The CDR3 DNA sequence: TGTGCCAGCAGCTTAGAGGGCAGGGCATACACTGAAGCTTTCTTT.

This clone has a handful of counts. The chain recombines TRBV7-2 with TRBJ1-2, with unresolved D. CDR1 is SGHTA, CDR2 FQGNSA, per germline. The CDR3 contains 13 residues. Trimming removed 5 bases from V and 3 bases from J, with 10 bases in between. CDR3 residues: CASSPQEDYGYTF. In DNA, the CDR3 is TGTGCCAGCAGCCCCCAAGAAGACTATGGCTACACCTTC.

In DNA form, the CDR3 reads TGCGCCAGCAGCCAAGAGTCGGCAGGGAACAATGAGCAGTTCTTC. It specifies CASSQESAGNNEQFF. The V call is TRBV4-1, the J call TRBJ2-1; D is perhaps TRBD1 (5 bases). Germline CDR1 and CDR2: MGHRA and YSYEKL. The CDR3 covers 15 residues. Trimming cost V 0 bases and J 5 bases, with 11 bases left between them.

This chain connects TRBV6-1 to TRBJ2-7; D unclear. V gave up 7 bases and J gave up 4 bases, with 11 bases separating them. Germline CDR1 MNHNS, CDR2 SASEGT. The CDR3 loop spans 12 amino acids. CDR3 bases: TGTGCCAGCAACGAAGGGCTTTACGAGCAGTACTTC. This encodes CASNEGLYEQYF.

Only a few counts were recorded for this clone. V is TRBV10-3 and J is TRBJ2-7; 11 positions match TRBD1. This CDR3 has 14 amino acids. V trimming: 6 bases; J trimming: 5 bases; junction bases outside the gene matches: 6. CDR1 is ENHRY, CDR2 SYGVKD, per germline. DNA for the CDR3: TGTGCCATCAGCGGGACAGGGGGGTTCGACGAGCAGTACTTC. Translating it yields CAISGTGGFDEQYF.

The chain has TRBV19 and TRBJ2-1, with D possibly TRBD2 on 5 matching bases. V dropped 2 bases and J dropped 3 bases, with 8 bases sitting between them. The CDR3 runs 14 residues. Germline loops: CDR1 LNHDA, CDR2 SQIVND (reference sequence). This CDR3 reads CASSISGVYNEQFF. CDR3 DNA: TGTGCCAGTAGTATAAGCGGAGTCTACAATGAGCAGTTCTTC.

Here the CDR3 reads CASSLDSGSTDTQYF. In DNA, the CDR3 is TGTGCCAGCAGTTTAGATAGCGGAAGCACAGATACGCAGTATTTT. The genes are TRBV28 and TRBJ2-3; maybe TRBD2 (6 bases). This CDR3 contains 15 residues. V lost 2 bases, J lost 0 bases, and 9 bases lay in between. Germline-derived CDR1 and CDR2 are MDHEN and SYDVKM. Variable domain in full (rest from reference TRBV28 and TRBJ2-3): DVKVTQSSRYLVKRTGEKVFLECVQDMDHENMFWYRQDPGLGLRLIYFSYDVKMKEKGDIPEGYSVSREKKERFSLILESASTNQTSMYLCASSLDSGSTDTQYFGPGTRLTVL.

This clone occurred once. The CDR3 nucleotides are TGTGCCAGCAGGCCACAGGGGGCGCGGTACGAGCAGTACTTC. This translates into CASRPQGARYEQYF. The rearrangement links TRBV28 to TRBJ2-7, with 9 bases that match TRBD1. The CDR3 is 14 residues long. Germline values: CDR1 MDHEN, CDR2 SYDVKM. V was pared by 6 bases and J by 4 bases, with 7 bases of the junction left unmatched.

V usage is TRBV20-1 and J usage is TRBJ2-3, with D uncertain. CDR1 is DFQATT and CDR2 is SNEGSKA in the germline V gene (reference sequence). V lost 7 bases to trimming and J lost 6 bases, with 11 bases between them. The CDR3 consists of 11 residues. The CDR3 loop is CSVFFSDTQYF. As DNA, the CDR3 is TGCAGTGTCTTCTTCTCGGATACGCAGTATTTT.

The chain combines TRBV6-5 with TRBJ1-1; 7 bases are shared with TRBD1. The germline CDR1 and CDR2 sequences are MNHEY and SVGAGI. The CDR3 is 13 residues long. The J segment lost 11 bases and the V segment lost 9 bases, leaving 15 bases of the junction unmatched. The CDR3 sequence is CASVRGGDGRAFF. The CDR3 nucleotides are TGTGCCAGTGTCAGGGGGGGGGACGGTAGGGCTTTCTTT.

This chain uses TRBV12-5 with TRBJ2-1, with D hard to call. The V end lost 5 bases, the J end lost 0 bases, and 8 bases lay between the germline ends. This CDR3 is 14 amino acids long. Germline-derived CDR1 and CDR2 are LGHNT and FRNRAP. The CDR3: CASGVGSSYNEQFF. CDR3 in DNA: TGTGCTAGTGGTGTCGGTAGCTCCTACAATGAGCAGTTCTTC.

This clone is termed medium-sized. Other nucleotide sequences from this sample produce the same CDR3. V usage is TRBV28 and J usage is TRBJ2-7; D may match TRBD1 or TRBD2 (5 bases each). This CDR3 has 13 residues. Germline CDR1 and CDR2: MDHEN and SYDVKM. V was shortened by 2 bases and J by 4 bases, with 9 bases between the two germline ends. CDR3 protein: CASSLGGGYEQYF. The CDR3 bases are TGTGCCAGCAGTTTAGGTGGGGGATACGAGCAGTACTTC.

The gene calls are TRBV6-1 and TRBJ2-5; D gene uncertain. The J call is doubtful: the DNA matches TRBJ2-7 better. Germline V gene lookup returns CDR1 MNHNS and CDR2 SASEGT. The CDR3 contains 13 residues. The CDR3 bases are TGTGCCAGCAGTGAAGCCTGGGGATGCGAGCAGTACTTC. Amino acid sequence: CASSEAWGCEQYF.

The chain employs TRBV6-5 and TRBJ2-2, with D possibly being TRBD1 (5 bases). Trimming shortened V by 6 bases and J by 7 bases, and 9 bases separated the two germline ends. Germline V CDR1 and CDR2: MNHEY, SVGAGI. This CDR3 is built from 12 residues. The CDR3 coding sequence is TGTGCCAGCAGCGTAAGGGGCGGGGAGCTGTTTTTT. Protein sequence: CASSVRGGELFF.

This clone was seen only a few times. The J gene is TRBJ1-1, the V gene TRBV7-8, with a tentative D call TRBD1 (5 bases). Germline V gene data show CDR1 as SGHVS and CDR2 as FQNEAQ. V lost 4 bases, J lost 0 bases, and 9 bases lay in between. The CDR3 loop spans 14 amino acids. The CDR3 sequence is CASSSKTVNTEAFF. CDR3 DNA: TGTGCCAGCAGCTCGAAGACAGTGAACACTGAAGCTTTCTTT.

This chain links TRBV15 with TRBJ2-1; possible D gene TRBD2, 6 bases. The CDR3 runs to 17 residues. Trimming left V 0 bases short and J 6 bases short, with 18 bases between. The germline gives CDR1 LNHNV, CDR2 YYDKDF (reference sequence). The CDR3: CATSRDDAAGGGNEQFF. As DNA, the CDR3 is TGTGCCACCAGCAGAGATGATGCAGCCGGGGGTGGCAATGAGCAGTTCTTC.

The chain joins TRBV19 to TRBJ2-7, with D maybe TRBD2 (5 bases). Germline loops: CDR1 LNHDA, CDR2 SQIVND (reference sequence). The CDR3 loop spans 14 amino acids. The ends were cut back, 3 bases at V and 3 bases at J, with 12 bases in the middle. This CDR3 reads CASSISGLDYEQYF. The CDR3 coding sequence is TGTGCCAGTAGTATCTCGGGGTTGGACTACGAGCAGTACTTC.

This chain uses TRBV9 with TRBJ2-7; the match to TRBD1 covers 9 bases. The CDR3 loop spans 16 amino acids. V lost 0 bases and J lost 0; bases outside the gene matches: 4. Germline values: CDR1 SGDLS, CDR2 YYNGEE. This chain's CDR3 is CASSVGGQGSSYEQYF. As DNA, the CDR3 is TGTGCCAGCAGCGTAGGGGGACAGGGAAGCTCCTACGAGCAGTACTTC.

The sample holds a few counts of this clone. This chain links TRBV27 with TRBJ2-1, with TRBD1 matching over 8 bases. CDR3 length equals 14 residues. V lost 5 bases to trimming and J lost 12 bases; unmatched junction nucleotides: 12. In germline, CDR1 is MNHEY, CDR2 SMNVEV (reference sequence). The CDR3 coding sequence is TGTGCCAGCAGTCTCCAAGGACAGGGAACAACGCAGTTCTTC. It specifies CASSLQGQGTTQFF.

This clone has just one count. CDR3 coding DNA: TGTGCCAGCAGCTTAACTACCGACATGTCATGCGGTAGAATAGGTCAGCCCCAGCATTTT. Its protein product is CASSLTTDMSCGRIGQPQHF. The rearrangement links TRBV5-8 to TRBJ1-5; D is uncertain. This CDR3 contains 20 residues. Per germline, CDR1 SGHTS and CDR2 YDEGEE. V was trimmed by 2 bases and J by 6 bases, leaving 30 bases between them. Together with reference TRBV5-8 and TRBJ1-5, the CDR3 gives the full variable domain: EAGVTQSPTHLIKTRGQQATLRCSPISGHTSVYWYQQALGLGLQFLLWYDEGEERNRGNFPPRFSGRQFPNYSSELNVNALELEDSALYLCASSLTTDMSCGRIGQPQHFGDGTRLSIL.